This TCR beta chain was sequenced for a study of identical twins. All of the donors were Caucasians in good health. One entry per CDR3 protein, called by TCRdb with MiXCR from the 5' RACE reads. The repertoire includes 450,000 or so distinct CDR3 sequences, roughly an eighth of them detected once, and approximately 1% sits in the top ten. V was clipped by 4 bases and J by 3 bases; unmatched bases: 15. Germline CDR1 is MGHDK and CDR2 is SYGVNS. The CDR3 spans 17 residues. A further study also used this sample, focusing on yellow fever vaccine responses in identical twins. That source adds: Each twin's T cell response to the vaccine was reported to look partly convergent and partly personalized.

The sequence derives from a woman between 18 and 29 years old in good health. V gene TRBV25-1 combines with J gene TRBJ2-7, with TRBD2 identical over 7 bases. The sample consisted of CD4+ T cells sorted from blood. The CDR3 here is CASSAGLLRMGGYEQYF. The CDR3 bases are TGTGCCAGCAGTGCGGGACTATTAAGAATGGGCGGCTACGAGCAGTACTTC.